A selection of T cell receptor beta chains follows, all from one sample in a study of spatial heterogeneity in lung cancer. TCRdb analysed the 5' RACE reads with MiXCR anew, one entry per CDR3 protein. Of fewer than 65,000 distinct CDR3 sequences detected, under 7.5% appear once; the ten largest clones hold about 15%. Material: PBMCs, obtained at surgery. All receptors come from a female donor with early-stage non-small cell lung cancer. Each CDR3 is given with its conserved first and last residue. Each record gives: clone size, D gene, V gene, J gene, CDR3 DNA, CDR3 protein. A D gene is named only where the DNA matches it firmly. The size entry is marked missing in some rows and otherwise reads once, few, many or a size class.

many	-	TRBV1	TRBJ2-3	TGCACCAGCCCGAATAGCAGTAGCACAGATACGCAGTATTTT	CTSPNSSSTDTQYF
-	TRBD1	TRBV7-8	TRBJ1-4	TGTGCCAGCACCCACAGGGGAACTAATGAAAAACTGTTTTTT	CASTHRGTNEKLFF
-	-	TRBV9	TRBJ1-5	TGTGCCAGCAGCCCTATGCAGGACATCCCAGGACCCCAGCATTTT	CASSPMQDIPGPQHF
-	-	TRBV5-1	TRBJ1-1	TGCGCCAGCAGCTTGGAGGCAACTATGAACACTGAAGCTTTCTTT	CASSLEATMNTEAFF
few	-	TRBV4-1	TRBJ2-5	TGCGCCAGCAGCCAAGATGGAATAGCAGAGACCCAGTACTTC	CASSQDGIAETQYF
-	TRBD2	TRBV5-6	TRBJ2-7	TGTGCCAGCAGCCCCCTTCTAGCGGGAGGGTCCTACGAGCAGTACTTC	CASSPLLAGGSYEQYF
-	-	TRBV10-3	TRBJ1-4	TGTGCCATCCGGGAAGGTAATGAAAAACTGTTTTTT	CAIREGNEKLFF
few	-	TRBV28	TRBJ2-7	TGTGCCAGCAGTTTAGCAGCTCCGAACTACGAGCAGTACTTC	CASSLAAPNYEQYF
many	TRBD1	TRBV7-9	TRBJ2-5	TGTGCCAGCAGCTTCACTGACAGGGACCAGACCCAGTACTTC	CASSFTDRDQTQYF
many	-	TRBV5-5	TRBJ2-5	TGTGCCAGCAGCTTGGCAGAGGTACAGGCCCGTTCCCAGTACTTC	CASSLAEVQARSQYF
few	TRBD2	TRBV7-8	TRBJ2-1	TGTGCCAGCAGCCCTAATAGCGGGGGACACAATGAGCAGTTCTTC	CASSPNSGGHNEQFF
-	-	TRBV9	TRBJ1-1	TGTGCCAGCAGCCGCGACAGGAACACTGAAGCTTTCTTT	CASSRDRNTEAFF
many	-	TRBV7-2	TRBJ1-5	TGTGCCAGCAGCTTAGCGTCACAGAGCAATCAGCCCCAGCATTTT	CASSLASQSNQPQHF